This T cell receptor beta chain was obtained from a study of memory CD4+ T cells and cytomegalovirus serostatus. TCRdb's copy holds only in-frame clones and misses some; the assay was immunoSEQ multiplex PCR. The sample comprises over 65,000 clones, about 70% of which are singletons, and about 4.7% rests with the top ten. V lost 4 bases and J lost 0, with 12 bases in between. Germline values: CDR1 PRHDT, CDR2 FYEKMQ (reference sequence). The CDR3 spans 16 residues. The sort gate was single viable CD3+CD4+CD8-CD45RO+ cells for memory CD4+ T cells. Sequencing input: memory CD4+ T cells from blood. This clonotype was sampled from an adult in good health and CMV-seropositive. The chain joins TRBV13 to TRBJ1-4; D gene uncertain. CDR3 sequence (DNA): TGTGCCAGCAGCTCCGGTTCTGGACCAACTAATGAAAAACTGTTTTTT. Translating gives CASSSGSGPTNEKLFF.